A single TCR beta chain is shown here with its context. The target antigen is unknown. Trimming removed 3 bases from V and 7 bases from J, with 15 bases in between. The CDR3 extends over 14 amino acids. CDR1 and CDR2 from the germline V gene are MGHDK and SYGVNS. The sample is drawn from a study of cytomegalovirus exposure and HLA in healthy donors. Study-level points and caveats: As a later analysis revealed, most CMV-associated TCR beta chains appeared HLA-restricted.

PCR amplification relied on 60 Vbeta primers (plus 13 Jbeta primers). The data were produced by immunoSEQ multiplex PCR, yet TCRdb's version contains in-frame clones alone and is incomplete. Seen in this sample are roughly 65,000 clones; the ten most common clones hold roughly 15%. This receptor was taken from a boy under 18 in good health and CMV-seronegative. Material: PBMCs. The chain combines TRBV25-1 with TRBJ1-2; D is unresolved. This CDR3 is CASSDSSSVSGYTF. The DNA of the CDR3 is TGTGCCAGCAGTGATTCTTCGTCTGTCTCTGGCTACACCTTC.